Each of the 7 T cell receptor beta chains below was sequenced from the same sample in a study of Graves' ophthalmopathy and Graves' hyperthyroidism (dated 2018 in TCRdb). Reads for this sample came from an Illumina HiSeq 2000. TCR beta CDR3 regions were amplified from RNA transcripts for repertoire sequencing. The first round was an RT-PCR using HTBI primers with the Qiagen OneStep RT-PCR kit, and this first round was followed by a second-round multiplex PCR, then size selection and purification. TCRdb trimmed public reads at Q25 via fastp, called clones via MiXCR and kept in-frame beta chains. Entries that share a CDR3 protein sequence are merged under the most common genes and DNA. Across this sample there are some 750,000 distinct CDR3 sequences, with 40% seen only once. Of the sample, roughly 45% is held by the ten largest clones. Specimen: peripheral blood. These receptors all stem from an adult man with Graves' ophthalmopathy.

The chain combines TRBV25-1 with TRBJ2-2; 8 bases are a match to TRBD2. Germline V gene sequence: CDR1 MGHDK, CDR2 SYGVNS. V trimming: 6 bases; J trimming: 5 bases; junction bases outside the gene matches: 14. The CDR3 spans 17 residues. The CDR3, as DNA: TGTGCCAGCAGCTTAGCGTGGCGGGGGGCCCAAACCGGGGAGCTGTTTTTT. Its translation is CASSLAWRGAQTGELFF. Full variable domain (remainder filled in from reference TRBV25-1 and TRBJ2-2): EADIYQTPRYLVIGTGKKITLECSQTMGHDKMYWYQQDPGMELHLIHYSYGVNSTEKGDLSSESTVSRIRTEHFPLTLESARPSHTSQYLCASSLAWRGAQTGELFFGEGSRLTVL.

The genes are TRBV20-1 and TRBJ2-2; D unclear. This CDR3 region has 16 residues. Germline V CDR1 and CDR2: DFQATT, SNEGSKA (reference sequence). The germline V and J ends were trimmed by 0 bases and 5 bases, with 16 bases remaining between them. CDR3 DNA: TGCAGTGCTAGAGATTACCGGGCCATGGAGACCGGGGAGCTGTTTTTT. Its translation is CSARDYRAMETGELFF.

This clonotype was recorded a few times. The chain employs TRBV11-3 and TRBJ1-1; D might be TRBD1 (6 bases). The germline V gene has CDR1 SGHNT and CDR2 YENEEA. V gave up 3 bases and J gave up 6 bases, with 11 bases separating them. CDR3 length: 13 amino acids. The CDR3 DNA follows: TGTGCCAGCAGCTTTTCAGGGGCCCCTGAAGCTTTCTTT. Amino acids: CASSFSGAPEAFF.

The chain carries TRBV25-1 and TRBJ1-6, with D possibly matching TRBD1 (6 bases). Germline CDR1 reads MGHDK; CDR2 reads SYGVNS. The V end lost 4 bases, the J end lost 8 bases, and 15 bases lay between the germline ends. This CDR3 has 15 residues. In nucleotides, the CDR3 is TGTGCCAGCAGTGGGGGACACCGGATGGATTCACCCCTCCACTTT. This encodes CASSGGHRMDSPLHF.

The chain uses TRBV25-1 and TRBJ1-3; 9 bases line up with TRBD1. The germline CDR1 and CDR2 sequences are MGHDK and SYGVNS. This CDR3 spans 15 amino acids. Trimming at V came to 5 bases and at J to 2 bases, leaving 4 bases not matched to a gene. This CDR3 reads CASSYNRGPGNTIYF. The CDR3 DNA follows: TGTGCCAGCAGTTATAACAGGGGGCCTGGAAACACCATATATTTT.

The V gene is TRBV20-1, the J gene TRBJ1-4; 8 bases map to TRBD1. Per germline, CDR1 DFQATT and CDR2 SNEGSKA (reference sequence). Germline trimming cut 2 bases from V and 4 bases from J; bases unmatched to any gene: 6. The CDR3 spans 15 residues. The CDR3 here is CSARQNRGSNEKLFF. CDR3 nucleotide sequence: TGCAGTGCTAGACAAAACAGGGGGAGTAATGAAAAACTGTTTTTT.

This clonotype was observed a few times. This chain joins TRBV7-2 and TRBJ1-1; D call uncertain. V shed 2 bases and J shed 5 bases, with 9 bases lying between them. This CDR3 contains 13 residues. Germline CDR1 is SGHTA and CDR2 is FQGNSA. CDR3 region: CASSLLLRTEAFF. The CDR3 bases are TGTGCCAGCAGCTTACTTCTAAGGACTGAAGCTTTCTTT.